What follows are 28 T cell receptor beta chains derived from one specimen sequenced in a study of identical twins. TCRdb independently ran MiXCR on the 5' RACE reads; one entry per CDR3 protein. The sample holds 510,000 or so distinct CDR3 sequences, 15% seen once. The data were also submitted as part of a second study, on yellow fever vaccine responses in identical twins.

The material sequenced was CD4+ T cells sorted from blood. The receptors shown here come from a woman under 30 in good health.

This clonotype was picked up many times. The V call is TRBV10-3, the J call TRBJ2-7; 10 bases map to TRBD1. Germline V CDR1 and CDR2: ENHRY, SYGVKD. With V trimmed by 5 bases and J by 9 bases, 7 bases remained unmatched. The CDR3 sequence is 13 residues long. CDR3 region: CAISTGTGDRQYF. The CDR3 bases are TGTGCCATCAGTACCGGGACAGGGGATAGGCAGTACTTC.

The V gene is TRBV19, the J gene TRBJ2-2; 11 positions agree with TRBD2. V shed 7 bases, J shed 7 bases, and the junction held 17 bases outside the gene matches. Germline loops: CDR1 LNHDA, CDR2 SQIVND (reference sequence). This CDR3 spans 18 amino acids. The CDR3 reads CASTIGAASGRRDGELFF. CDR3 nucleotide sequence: TGTGCCAGTACAATAGGAGCGGCTAGCGGGAGGAGGGACGGGGAGCTGTTTTTT.

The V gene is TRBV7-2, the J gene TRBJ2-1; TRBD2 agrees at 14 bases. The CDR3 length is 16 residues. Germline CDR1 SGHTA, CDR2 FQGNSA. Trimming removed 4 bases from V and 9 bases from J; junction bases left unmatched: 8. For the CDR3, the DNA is TGTGCCAGCAGCTCCTCGACTAGCGGGGGGGGTACTGAGCAGTTCTTC. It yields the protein CASSSSTSGGGTEQFF.

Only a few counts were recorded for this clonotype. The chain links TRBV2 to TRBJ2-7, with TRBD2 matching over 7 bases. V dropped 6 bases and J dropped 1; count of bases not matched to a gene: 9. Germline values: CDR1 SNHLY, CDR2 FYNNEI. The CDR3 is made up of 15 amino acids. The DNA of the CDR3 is TGTGCCAGCAGATCATCTCGAGCGGGGTCCTACGAGCAGTACTTC. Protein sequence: CASRSSRAGSYEQYF.

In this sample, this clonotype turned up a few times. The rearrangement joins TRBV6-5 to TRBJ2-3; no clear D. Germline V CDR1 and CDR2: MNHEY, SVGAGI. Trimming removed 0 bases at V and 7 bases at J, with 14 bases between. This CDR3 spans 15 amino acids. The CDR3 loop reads CASSYSGPVMNTQYF. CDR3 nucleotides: TGTGCCAGCAGTTACTCTGGACCGGTCATGAATACGCAGTATTTT.

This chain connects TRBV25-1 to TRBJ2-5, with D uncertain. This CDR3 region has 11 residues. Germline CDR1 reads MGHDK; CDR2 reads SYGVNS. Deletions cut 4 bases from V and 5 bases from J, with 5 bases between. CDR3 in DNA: TGTGCCAGCAGTGGAGTGGAGACCCAGTACTTC. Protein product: CASSGVETQYF.

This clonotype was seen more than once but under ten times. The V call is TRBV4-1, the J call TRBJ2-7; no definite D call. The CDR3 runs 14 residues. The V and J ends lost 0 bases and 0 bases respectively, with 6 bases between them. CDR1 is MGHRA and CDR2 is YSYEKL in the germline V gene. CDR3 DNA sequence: TGCGCCAGCAGCCAAGATCACAGCTCCTACGAGCAGTACTTC. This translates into CASSQDHSSYEQYF.

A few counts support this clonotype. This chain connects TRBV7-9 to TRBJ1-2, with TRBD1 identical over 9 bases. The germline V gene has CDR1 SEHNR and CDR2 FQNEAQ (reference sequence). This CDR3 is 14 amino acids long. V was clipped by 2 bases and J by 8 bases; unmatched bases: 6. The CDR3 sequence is CASSLQGTGKGYTF. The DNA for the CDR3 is TGTGCCAGCAGCTTACAGGGGACAGGGAAGGGCTACACCTTC.

For the CDR3, the DNA is TGCGCCAGCAGCTTGGCGGCAGGGGCGAACTACGAGCAGTACTTC. This translates into CASSLAAGANYEQYF. The V and J genes are TRBV5-1 and TRBJ2-7; D may be TRBD1 (6 bases). V lost 0 bases and J 3 bases, leaving 13 bases between the germline ends. This CDR3 region has 15 residues. Germline V gene data show CDR1 as SGHRS and CDR2 as YFSETQ. The entire variable domain, with the rest obtained from reference TRBV5-1 and TRBJ2-7, is as follows: KAGVTQTPRYLIKTRGQQVTLSCSPISGHRSVSWYQQTPGQGLQFLFEYFSETQRNKGNFPGRFSGRQFSNSRSEMNVSTLELGDSALYLCASSLAAGANYEQYFGPGTRLTVT.

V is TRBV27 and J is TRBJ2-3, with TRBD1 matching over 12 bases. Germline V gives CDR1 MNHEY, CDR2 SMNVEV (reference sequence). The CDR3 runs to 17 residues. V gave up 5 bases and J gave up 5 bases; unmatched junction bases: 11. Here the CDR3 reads CASSKGTGGLLGDTQYF. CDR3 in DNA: TGTGCCAGCAGTAAAGGGACAGGGGGCCTTTTAGGAGATACGCAGTATTTT.

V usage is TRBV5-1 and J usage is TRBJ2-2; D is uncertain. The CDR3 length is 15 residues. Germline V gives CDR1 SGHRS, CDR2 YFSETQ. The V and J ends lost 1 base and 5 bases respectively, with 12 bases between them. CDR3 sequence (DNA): TGCGCCAGCAGCTTGTTTTCCCTCGGTACCGGGGAGCTGTTTTTT. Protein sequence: CASSLFSLGTGELFF.

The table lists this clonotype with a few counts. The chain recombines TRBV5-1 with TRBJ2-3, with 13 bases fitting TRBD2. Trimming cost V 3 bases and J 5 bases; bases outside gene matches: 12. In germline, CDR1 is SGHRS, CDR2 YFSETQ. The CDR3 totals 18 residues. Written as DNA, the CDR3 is TGCGCCAGCAGCTCGGGACTAGCGGGGCGTGACTTGTTAGATACGCAGTATTTT. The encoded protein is CASSSGLAGRDLLDTQYF.

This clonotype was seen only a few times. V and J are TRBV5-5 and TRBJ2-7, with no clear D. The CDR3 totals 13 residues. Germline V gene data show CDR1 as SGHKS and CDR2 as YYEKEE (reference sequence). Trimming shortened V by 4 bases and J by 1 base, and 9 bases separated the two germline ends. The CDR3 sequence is CASSPDTSYEQYV. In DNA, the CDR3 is TGTGCCAGCAGCCCCGACACATCCTACGAGCAGTACGTC.

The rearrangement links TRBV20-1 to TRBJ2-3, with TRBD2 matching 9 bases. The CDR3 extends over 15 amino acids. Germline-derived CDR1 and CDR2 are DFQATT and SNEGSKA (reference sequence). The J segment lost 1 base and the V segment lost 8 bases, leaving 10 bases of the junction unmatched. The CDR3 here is CSLSGGVGGTDTQYF. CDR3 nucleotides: TGCAGTCTTAGCGGGGGCGTCGGGGGCACAGATACGCAGTATTTT.

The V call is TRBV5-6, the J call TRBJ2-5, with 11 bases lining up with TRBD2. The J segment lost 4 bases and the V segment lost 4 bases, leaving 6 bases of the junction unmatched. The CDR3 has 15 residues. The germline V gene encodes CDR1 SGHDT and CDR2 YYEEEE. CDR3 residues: CASSSGLAGTETQYF. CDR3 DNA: TGTGCCAGCAGCAGTGGACTAGCGGGTACAGAGACCCAGTACTTC. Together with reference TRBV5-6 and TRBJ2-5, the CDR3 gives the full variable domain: DAGVTQSPTHLIKTRGQQVTLRCSPKSGHDTVSWYQQALGQGPQFIFQYYEEEERQRGNFPDRFSGHQFPNYSSELNVNALLLGDSALYLCASSSGLAGTETQYFGPGTRLLVL.

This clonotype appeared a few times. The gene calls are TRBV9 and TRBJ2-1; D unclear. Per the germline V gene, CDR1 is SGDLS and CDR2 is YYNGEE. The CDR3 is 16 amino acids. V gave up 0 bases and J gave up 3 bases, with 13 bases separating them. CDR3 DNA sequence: TGTGCCAGCAGCGTAGAGGTTCGAGCCTTCTACAATGAGCAGTTCTTC. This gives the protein CASSVEVRAFYNEQFF.

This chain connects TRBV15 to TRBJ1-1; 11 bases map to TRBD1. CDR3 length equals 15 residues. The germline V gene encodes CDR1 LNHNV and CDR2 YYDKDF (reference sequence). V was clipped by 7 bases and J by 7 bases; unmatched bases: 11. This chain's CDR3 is CATTFGQGAADEAFF. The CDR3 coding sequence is TGTGCCACCACCTTCGGACAGGGGGCTGCCGATGAAGCTTTCTTT.

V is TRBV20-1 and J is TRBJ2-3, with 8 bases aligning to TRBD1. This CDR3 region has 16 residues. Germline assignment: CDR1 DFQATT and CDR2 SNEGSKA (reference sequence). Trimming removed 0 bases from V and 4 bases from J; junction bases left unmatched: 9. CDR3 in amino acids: CSAREGGQGFADTQYF. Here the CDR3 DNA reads TGCAGTGCTAGAGAGGGAGGACAGGGATTCGCAGATACGCAGTATTTT.

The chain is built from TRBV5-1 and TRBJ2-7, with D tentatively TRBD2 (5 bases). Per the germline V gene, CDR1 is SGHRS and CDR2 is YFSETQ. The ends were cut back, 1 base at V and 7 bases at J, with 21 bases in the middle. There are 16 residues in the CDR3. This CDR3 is CASSLSALEGPEEQYF. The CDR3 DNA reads TGCGCCAGCAGCTTGAGTGCCCTAGAGGGTCCAGAGGAGCAGTACTTC.

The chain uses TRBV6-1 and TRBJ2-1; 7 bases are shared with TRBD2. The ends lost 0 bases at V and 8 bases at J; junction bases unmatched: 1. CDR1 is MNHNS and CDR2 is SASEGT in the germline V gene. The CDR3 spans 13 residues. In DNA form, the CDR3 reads TGTGCCAGCAGTGAAGCCGGGAGGTATGAGCAGTTCTTC. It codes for CASSEAGRYEQFF.

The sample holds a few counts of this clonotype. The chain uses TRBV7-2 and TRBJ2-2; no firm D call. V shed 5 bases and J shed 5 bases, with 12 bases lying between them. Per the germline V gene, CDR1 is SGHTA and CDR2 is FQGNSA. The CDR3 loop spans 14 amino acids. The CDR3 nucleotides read TGTGCCAGCAGCCAAGGGATCGGTACCGGGGAGCTGTTTTTT. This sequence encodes CASSQGIGTGELFF.

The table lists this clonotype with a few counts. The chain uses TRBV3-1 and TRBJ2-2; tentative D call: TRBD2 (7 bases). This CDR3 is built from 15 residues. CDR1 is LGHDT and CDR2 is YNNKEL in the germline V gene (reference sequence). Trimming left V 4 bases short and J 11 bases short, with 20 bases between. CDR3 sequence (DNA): TGTGCCAGCAGCCGAATAGGGGGGGCGCTTGGAGAGCTGTTTTTT. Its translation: CASSRIGGALGELFF.

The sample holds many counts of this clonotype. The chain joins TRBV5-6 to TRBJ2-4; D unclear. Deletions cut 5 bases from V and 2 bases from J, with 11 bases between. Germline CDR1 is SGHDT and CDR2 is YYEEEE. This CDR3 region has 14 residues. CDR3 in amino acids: CASSRRLTKNIQYF. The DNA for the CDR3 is TGTGCCAGCAGTCGACGGCTAACCAAAAACATTCAGTACTTC.

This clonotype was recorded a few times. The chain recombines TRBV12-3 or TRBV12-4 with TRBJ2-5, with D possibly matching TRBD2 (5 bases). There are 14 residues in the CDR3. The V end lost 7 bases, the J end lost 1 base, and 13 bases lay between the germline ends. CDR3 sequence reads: CASNRGLLQETQYF. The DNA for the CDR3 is TGTGCCAGCAATCGCGGACTCCTCCAAGAGACCCAGTACTTC.

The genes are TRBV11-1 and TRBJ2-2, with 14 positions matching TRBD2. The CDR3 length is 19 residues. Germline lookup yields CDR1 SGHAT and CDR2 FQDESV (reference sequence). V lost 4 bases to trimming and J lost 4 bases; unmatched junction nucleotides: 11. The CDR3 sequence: CASSSAGLAGVRSTGELFF. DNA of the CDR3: TGTGCCAGCAGCTCGGCGGGACTAGCGGGAGTTCGTAGCACCGGGGAGCTGTTTTTT.

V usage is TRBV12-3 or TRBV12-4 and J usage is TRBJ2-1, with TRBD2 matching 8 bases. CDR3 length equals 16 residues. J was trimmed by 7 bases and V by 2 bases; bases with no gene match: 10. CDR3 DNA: TGTGCCAGCAGTTTAAATGGGAACGGGGGGGCGAATGAGCAGTTCTTC. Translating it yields CASSLNGNGGANEQFF.

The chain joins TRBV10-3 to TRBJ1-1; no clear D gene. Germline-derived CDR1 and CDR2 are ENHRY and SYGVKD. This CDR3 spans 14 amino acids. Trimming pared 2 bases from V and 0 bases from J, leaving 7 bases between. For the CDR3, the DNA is TGTGCCATCAGTGAGGACAAGTTGAACACTGAAGCTTTCTTT. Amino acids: CAISEDKLNTEAFF.

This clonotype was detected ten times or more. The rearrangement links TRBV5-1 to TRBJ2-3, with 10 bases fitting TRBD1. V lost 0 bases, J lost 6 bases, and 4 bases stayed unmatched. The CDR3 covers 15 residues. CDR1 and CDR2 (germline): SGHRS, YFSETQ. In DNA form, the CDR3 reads TGCGCCAGCAGCTTGGGACAGGGGGCGTCTGATACGCAGTATTTT. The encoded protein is CASSLGQGASDTQYF.